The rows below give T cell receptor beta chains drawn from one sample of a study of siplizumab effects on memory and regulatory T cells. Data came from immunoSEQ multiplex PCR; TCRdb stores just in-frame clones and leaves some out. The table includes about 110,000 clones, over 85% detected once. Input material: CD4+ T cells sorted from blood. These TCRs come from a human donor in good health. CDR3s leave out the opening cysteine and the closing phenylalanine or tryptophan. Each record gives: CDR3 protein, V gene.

CDR3aa: ASSRRDAEAF
v_gene: TRBV7-9

CDR3aa: ASRETSSYEQY
v_gene: TRBV6-1

CDR3aa: ASRETGGKLF
v_gene: TRBV6-6

CDR3aa: ASSLTAVLF
v_gene: TRBV5-8

CDR3aa: ASSIGNLPQH
v_gene: TRBV19

CDR3aa: ASSLEPGRRRNTGELF
v_gene: TRBV5-4

CDR3aa: ASSLRTGDTGELF
v_gene: TRBV9

CDR3aa: ASSLPFGAYEQY
v_gene: TRBV5-4

CDR3aa: ASSLVNEDSNTGELF
v_gene: TRBV7-9

CDR3aa: ASSPPWRSDGYT
v_gene: TRBV5-5

CDR3aa: ASINSNSYEQY
v_gene: TRBV5-8

CDR3aa: ASSETPDLAYEQY
v_gene: TRBV6-1

CDR3aa: ASSLGAGSGSSYNEQF
v_gene: TRBV7-9

CDR3aa: ASSLDPLTDTQY
v_gene: TRBV5-1

CDR3aa: ASSDPFSWAETQY
v_gene: TRBV6-1

CDR3aa: ASSFLGASTDTQY
v_gene: TRBV7-9

CDR3aa: ASTLGHFGGDTQY
v_gene: TRBV5-8

CDR3aa: ASSVQPGTGRYNEQF
v_gene: TRBV6-1

CDR3aa: ASSRDGGRRETQY
v_gene: TRBV6-5

CDR3aa: ASSYSRPPGHNEQF
v_gene: TRBV6-5

CDR3aa: ASSGQGNEQF
v_gene: TRBV10-1

CDR3aa: ASSLAPRGNSPLH
v_gene: TRBV7-2

CDR3aa: ASRGPEGIQETQY
v_gene: TRBV5-1

CDR3aa: ASSPQDSGGRNTQY
v_gene: TRBV4-2

CDR3aa: ASSGGGQTQY
v_gene: TRBV6-5

CDR3aa: ASSAGTGGFGYGYT
v_gene: TRBV7-2

CDR3aa: ASSGEVNQPQH
v_gene: TRBV19

CDR3aa: ASSPNYPGQGLSPLH
v_gene: TRBV18

CDR3aa: ASSFRDGLYGYT
v_gene: TRBV27

CDR3aa: ASSGRGYGYT
v_gene: TRBV6-1

CDR3aa: ASSPQRKLF
v_gene: TRBV28